This T cell receptor (beta chain) was captured in a study of blood T cells in healthy people across ages. Study-wide results and caveats: Age showed a roughly linear inverse relationship with TCR beta diversity per million T cells.

The V gene's germline CDR1 is SEHNR and CDR2 FQNEAQ (reference sequence). The CDR3 extends over 13 amino acids. A J-beta primer mix and a sample-barcoded 5' primer were used in a second PCR of roughly 6 to 12 cycles. Per sample, CDR3-containing paired-end reads numbered at least 2.5 million. TCRdb fed the 5' RACE reads into MiXCR, producing one record per CDR3 protein. Altogether about 1 million distinct CDR3 sequences are present, 25% being singletons, with the ten largest covering around 0.7%. This clonotype was seen a few times. Antigen specificity is unknown. The data also belong to a second study, concerning T cells of mothers and their children. As that report states: A few healthy Caucasian mothers, along with their six children, were the donors. The authors found no persistent microchimeric T cell clones.

The V gene is TRBV7-9, the J gene TRBJ2-5, with 7 bases aligning to TRBD2. With the DNA end fitting TRBJ2-7 better, the J assignment may be wrong. The material sequenced was blood. The clonotype comes from a girl under 10 years old in good health. CDR3 sequence: CASSHGRTGEQYF. The CDR3 bases are TGTGCCAGCAGCCACGGGAGGACTGGCGAGCAGTACTTC.